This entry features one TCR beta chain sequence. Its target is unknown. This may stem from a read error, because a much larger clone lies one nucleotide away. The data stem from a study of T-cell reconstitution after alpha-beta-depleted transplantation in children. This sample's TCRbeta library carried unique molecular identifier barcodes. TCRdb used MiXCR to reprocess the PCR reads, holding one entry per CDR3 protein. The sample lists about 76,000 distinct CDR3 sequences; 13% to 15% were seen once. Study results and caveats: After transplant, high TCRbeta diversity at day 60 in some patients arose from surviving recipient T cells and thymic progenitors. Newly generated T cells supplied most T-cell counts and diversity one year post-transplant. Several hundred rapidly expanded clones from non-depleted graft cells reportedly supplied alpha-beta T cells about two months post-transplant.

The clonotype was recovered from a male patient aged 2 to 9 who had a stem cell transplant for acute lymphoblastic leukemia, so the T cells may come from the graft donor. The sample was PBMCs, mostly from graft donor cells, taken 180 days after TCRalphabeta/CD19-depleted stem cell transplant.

CDR3 DNA sequence: TGTGCCAGCAGTCTAAAACTCACAGAGACGCAGTATTTT. Its protein is CASSLKLTETQYF. The chain is built from TRBV7-2 and TRBJ2-3; D unclear. The CDR3 length is 13 residues. Germline values: CDR1 SGHTA, CDR2 FQGNSA. Variable domain in full (rest from reference TRBV7-2 and TRBJ2-3): GAGVSQSPSNKVTEKGKDVELRCDPISGHTALYWYRQSLGQGLEFLIYFQGNSAPDKSGLPSDRFSAERTGGSVSTLTIQRTQQEDSAVYLCASSLKLTETQYFGPGTRLTVL.